Each of the 31 T cell receptor beta chains below was sequenced from the same sample in a study of blood T cell repertoires in COVID-19. The table came from immunoSEQ multiplex PCR; TCRdb's copy has only in-frame clones and leaves some out. Of about 250,000 clones listed, about 86% were seen once; the top ten hold about 9.6%. What was sequenced was peripheral blood. All receptors derive from a man aged 80 or over with acute or convalescent COVID-19.

The J gene is TRBJ2-1, the V gene TRBV18; 7 bases are a match to TRBD2. With 0 bases clipped from V and 7 bases from J, the junction kept 9 bases outside the gene matches. Germline CDR1 and CDR2: KGHSH and LQKENI. This CDR3 spans 16 amino acids. CDR3 loop: CASSPPGREVENEQFF. The CDR3 nucleotides read TGTGCCAGCTCACCACCGGGGAGGGAAGTGGAAAATGAGCAGTTCTTC.

The J gene is TRBJ2-7, the V gene TRBV10-3; TRBD2 matches at 15 bases. V dropped 9 bases and J dropped 2; count of bases not matched to a gene: 11. Per germline, CDR1 ENHRY and CDR2 SYGVKD. The CDR3 totals 17 residues. The CDR3 protein is CAISPGLAGGSTYEQYF. In nucleotides, the CDR3 is TGTGCCATTTCGCCGGGACTAGCGGGAGGATCGACCTACGAGCAGTACTTC.

The chain uses TRBV5-1 and TRBJ1-1, with 11 bases lining up with TRBD1. The CDR3 runs 19 residues. Germline CDR1 is SGHRS and CDR2 is YFSETQ. Unmatched junction bases numbered 14, after V lost 4 bases and J lost 0 bases. CDR3 loop: CASSPAYRDRGGLNTEAFF. CDR3 nucleotide sequence: TGCGCCAGCAGCCCGGCGTACCGGGACAGGGGGGGATTGAACACTGAAGCTTTCTTT.

J is TRBJ2-3 and V is TRBV5-4; TRBD2 agrees at 9 bases. The ends lost 7 bases at V and 0 bases at J; junction bases unmatched: 12. CDR3 length: 17 residues. Germline CDR1 is SGHNT and CDR2 is YYREEE (reference sequence). CDR3 residues: CASSKPAGGRSTDTQYF. The CDR3 DNA is TGTGCCAGCTCCAAACCAGCGGGGGGAAGGAGCACAGATACGCAGTATTTT.

The CDR3 sequence is CASSPARGFEKLFF. The DNA for the CDR3 is TGTGCCAGCTCACCGGCCAGGGGGTTTGAAAAACTGTTTTTT. The gene calls are TRBV18 and TRBJ1-4, with 7 positions matching TRBD1. The V segment lost 3 bases and the J segment 7 bases; nucleotides outside the gene matches: 5. The CDR3 runs 14 residues. Germline V gene lookup returns CDR1 KGHSH and CDR2 LQKENI.

V usage is TRBV5-1 and J usage is TRBJ2-7; D may be TRBD2 (5 bases). Trimming took 4 bases from V and 0 from J, leaving 14 bases between them. CDR3 size: 15 residues. Looked up from germline, CDR1 is SGHRS and CDR2 is YFSETQ. CDR3 nucleotides: TGCGCCAGCAGCCCAACGGCGGGCCCCTCCTACGAGCAGTACTTC. Residues: CASSPTAGPSYEQYF. The whole variable domain, filled in from reference TRBV5-1 and TRBJ2-7, reads KAGVTQTPRYLIKTRGQQVTLSCSPISGHRSVSWYQQTPGQGLQFLFEYFSETQRNKGNFPGRFSGRQFSNSRSEMNVSTLELGDSALYLCASSPTAGPSYEQYFGPGTRLTVT.

The chain joins TRBV2 to TRBJ1-2; weak D call: TRBD1 (6 bases). The CDR3 loop spans 15 amino acids. Trimming took off 4 bases at V and 6 bases at J, with 18 bases between the two ends. Germline assignment: CDR1 SNHLY and CDR2 FYNNEI. CDR3: CASSASELGGDGYTF. DNA of the CDR3: TGTGCCAGCAGTGCATCGGAACTAGGGGGGGATGGCTACACCTTC.

This clone came up once. The V gene is TRBV18, the J gene TRBJ2-7; 8 nucleotides agree with TRBD1. The V gene end was trimmed by 2 bases and the J gene end by 5 bases; junction bases not matched to a gene: 5. The CDR3 is made up of 14 amino acids. Germline V gives CDR1 KGHSH, CDR2 LQKENI. CDR3 residues: CASSPGQGRDEQYF. The DNA of the CDR3 is TGTGCCAGCTCACCAGGACAGGGCCGGGACGAGCAGTACTTC.

Only one count was recorded for this clone. Here the CDR3 reads CASSPGGGGEYGYTF. As DNA, the CDR3 is TGTGCCAGCTCACCAGGAGGAGGGGGGGAGTATGGCTACACCTTC. V usage is TRBV18 and J usage is TRBJ1-2; possibly TRBD1 for D (6 bases). CDR3 length: 15 amino acids. The V end was cut by 2 bases, the J end by 5 bases, with 15 bases between. Germline CDR1 is KGHSH and CDR2 is LQKENI. The whole variable domain, filled in from reference TRBV18 and TRBJ1-2, reads NAGVMQNPRHLVRRRGQEARLRCSPMKGHSHVYWYRQLPEEGLKFMVYLQKENIIDESGMPKERFSAEFPKEGPSILRIQQVVRGDSAAYFCASSPGGGGEYGYTFGSGTRLTVV.

The chain uses TRBV6-1 and TRBJ1-2; D ambiguous. CDR1 and CDR2 (germline): MNHNS, SASEGT. V was shortened by 2 bases and J by 2 bases, with 12 bases between the two germline ends. The CDR3 has 15 residues. CDR3: CASSERRRINYGYTF. CDR3 sequence (DNA): TGTGCCAGCAGTGAACGTAGGAGAATAAACTATGGCTACACCTTC.

The chain links TRBV18 to TRBJ1-1; D gene unclear. Germline V gene data show CDR1 as KGHSH and CDR2 as LQKENI. This CDR3 has 18 amino acids. V gave up 2 bases and J gave up 6 bases, with 25 bases separating them. The CDR3 nucleotides are TGTGCCAGCTCACCAATTAAGGTGGCGGTGAGCTCGGGTCCTGAAGCTTTCTTT. Protein: CASSPIKVAVSSGPEAFF.

The chain combines TRBV4-1 with TRBJ2-2, with a possible D match to TRBD2 (5 bases). Germline V gene lookup returns CDR1 MGHRA and CDR2 YSYEKL. Trimming shortened V by 3 bases and J by 1 base, and 15 bases separated the two germline ends. The CDR3 loop spans 17 amino acids. CDR3 sequence reads: CASSHQRRGRNTGELFF. Written as DNA, the CDR3 is TGCGCCAGCAGCCATCAAAGACGGGGAAGGAACACCGGGGAGCTGTTTTTT.

V gene TRBV7-2 combines with J gene TRBJ2-5; possibly TRBD2 for D (5 bases). Germline lookup yields CDR1 SGHTA and CDR2 FQGNSA. This CDR3 spans 13 amino acids. V was pared by 5 bases and J by 5 bases, with 12 bases between. CDR3 bases: TGTGCCAGCAGCCTCGGACTGGGCGAGACCCAGTACTTC. Translation gives CASSLGLGETQYF.

This clone was seen a few times. The rearrangement joins TRBV19 to TRBJ2-2; 7 bases match TRBD2. This CDR3 contains 17 residues. Losses at the gene ends were 6 bases for V and 2 bases for J; bases not matched to a gene: 12. Germline CDR1 reads LNHDA; CDR2 reads SQIVND (reference sequence). The DNA for the CDR3 is TGTGCCAGTAGAAGTACAGGACTAGGGGTTAACACCGGGGAGCTGTTTTTT. It translates to CASRSTGLGVNTGELFF. Full variable domain (outside the CDR3, taken from reference TRBV19 and TRBJ2-2): DGGITQSPKYLFRKEGQNVTLSCEQNLNHDAMYWYRQDPGQGLRLIYYSQIVNDFQKGDIAEGYSVSREKKESFPLTVTSAQKNPTAFYLCASRSTGLGVNTGELFFGEGSRLTVL.

The chain couples TRBV27 to TRBJ2-7, with 8 bases that match TRBD1. Germline lookup yields CDR1 MNHEY and CDR2 SMNVEV (reference sequence). This CDR3 contains 11 residues. The trim removed 6 bases at V and 6 bases at J, leaving 1 base unmatched. This chain's CDR3 is CASSTGGEQYF. The CDR3 DNA sequence: TGTGCCAGCAGCACAGGGGGCGAGCAGTACTTC.

The chain employs TRBV29-1 and TRBJ1-2; D gene ambiguous. Germline loops: CDR1 SQVTM, CDR2 ANQGSEA. This CDR3 comprises 15 residues. Deletions cut 4 bases from V and 0 bases from J, with 15 bases between. The CDR3 nucleotides read TGCAGCGTTGTTGGAGTGACCCCTACTAACTATGGCTACACCTTC. Residues: CSVVGVTPTNYGYTF. Drawing the rest from reference TRBV29-1 and TRBJ1-2, the complete variable domain is SAVISQKPSRDICQRGTSLTIQCQVDSQVTMMFWYRQQPGQSLTLIATANQGSEATYESGFVIDKFPISRPNLTFSTLTVSNMSPEDSSIYLCSVVGVTPTNYGYTFGSGTRLTVV.

This chain joins TRBV4-2 and TRBJ1-1; D uncertain. CDR1 is LGHNA and CDR2 is YNFKEQ in the germline V gene. V shed 0 bases and J shed 4 bases, with 6 bases lying between them. This CDR3 spans 13 amino acids. In DNA, the CDR3 is TGTGCCAGCAGCCAAGAACTCGGCACTGAAGCTTTCTTT. Amino acids: CASSQELGTEAFF.

The chain combines TRBV7-2 with TRBJ1-2, with D tentatively TRBD1 (5 bases). Germline V gives CDR1 SGHTA, CDR2 FQGNSA. CDR3 size: 15 residues. V was shortened by 1 base and J by 1 base, with 10 bases between the two germline ends. The CDR3 sequence is CASSLVGGDNYGYTF. Written as DNA, the CDR3 is TGTGCCAGCAGCTTAGTCGGGGGTGATAACTATGGCTACACCTTC.

This clone was found a few times. The chain carries TRBV12-3 or TRBV12-4 and TRBJ1-2, with 7 bases fitting TRBD1. The CDR3 runs 13 residues. Losses at the gene ends were 5 bases for V and 4 bases for J; bases not matched to a gene: 4. In nucleotides, the CDR3 is TGTGCCAGCAGTGGACAGGTTGGCTATGGCTACACCTTC. Protein: CASSGQVGYGYTF.

The V and J genes are TRBV30 and TRBJ1-1; tentatively, D is TRBD1 (5 bases). Germline V CDR1 and CDR2: GTSNPN, SVGIG (reference sequence). The CDR3 runs to 13 residues. V was trimmed by 3 bases and J by 3 bases, leaving 11 bases between them. CDR3 region: CAWRAQGYTEAFF. CDR3 sequence (DNA): TGTGCCTGGAGGGCCCAGGGTTACACTGAAGCTTTCTTT.

V is TRBV7-2 and J is TRBJ2-3; 7 nucleotides agree with TRBD2. CDR1 SGHTA and CDR2 FQGNSA come from the germline V gene. V lost 7 bases and J lost 3; bases outside the gene matches: 13. The CDR3 extends over 16 amino acids. The CDR3 nucleotides are TGTGCCAGCAACCGGGGGGTAGTAGGAAGGACAGATACGCAGTATTTT. It codes for CASNRGVVGRTDTQYF.

V is TRBV4-1 and J is TRBJ2-7, with D possibly matching TRBD1 (5 bases). The CDR3 sequence is 16 residues long. The V gene's germline CDR1 is MGHRA and CDR2 YSYEKL. V lost 1 base to trimming and J lost 7 bases, with 20 bases between them. CDR3 in amino acids: CASSQVRQGRFGEQYF. DNA for the CDR3: TGCGCCAGCAGCCAAGTTCGGCAGGGCCGGTTCGGAGAGCAGTACTTC.

This sequence joins TRBV7-9 and TRBJ1-2; a weak D match, TRBD1 (5 bases). V gave up 4 bases and J gave up 8 bases, with 14 bases separating them. The CDR3 covers 13 residues. The germline gives CDR1 SEHNR, CDR2 FQNEAQ (reference sequence). The CDR3 sequence: CASSSRGRVGYTF. As DNA, the CDR3 is TGTGCCAGCAGCTCTAGGGGTAGGGTCGGCTACACCTTC.

The CDR3 DNA reads as TGTGCCAGCAGCTTATACGACACTCACACTGAAGCTTTCTTT. This encodes CASSLYDTHTEAFF. The chain joins TRBV7-8 to TRBJ1-1; D unresolved. Germline values: CDR1 SGHVS, CDR2 FQNEAQ. The CDR3 extends over 14 amino acids. Trimming removed 2 bases at V and 3 bases at J, with 10 bases between.

The chain carries TRBV7-8 and TRBJ1-4; a possible D gene is TRBD1 (5 bases). With 2 bases removed from V and 4 bases from J, the gap between germline ends came to 17 bases. Germline V gene data show CDR1 as SGHVS and CDR2 as FQNEAQ. This CDR3 region has 17 residues. CDR3 sequence reads: CASSLKPGRGNNEKLFF. For the CDR3, the DNA is TGTGCCAGCAGCTTAAAACCCGGGAGGGGCAATAATGAAAAACTGTTTTTT.

The sample holds one count of this clone. The J gene is TRBJ2-5, the V gene TRBV7-6, with a possible D match to TRBD1 (10 bases). The CDR3 is made up of 16 amino acids. Between the trimmed V and J ends, which lost 4 bases and 7 bases, there was a span of 22 bases. Per germline, CDR1 SGHVS and CDR2 FNYEAQ. CDR3 amino acids: CASSWDRGAGGPTQYF. The CDR3 DNA reads TGTGCCAGCAGCTGGGACAGGGGAGCGGGAGGCCCGACCCAGTACTTC. Full variable domain (remainder filled in from reference TRBV7-6 and TRBJ2-5): GAGVSQSPRYKVTKRGQDVALRCDPISGHVSLYWYRQALGQGPEFLTYFNYEAQQDKSGLPNDRFSAERPEGSISTLTIQRTEQRDSAMYRCASSWDRGAGGPTQYFGPGTRLLVL.

V is TRBV20-1 and J is TRBJ1-2; D is uncertain. Between the trimmed V and J ends, which lost 5 bases and 5 bases, there was a span of 9 bases. Germline V gene data show CDR1 as DFQATT and CDR2 as SNEGSKA (reference sequence). The CDR3 covers 11 residues. The CDR3 loop is CSAPGLYGYTF. The CDR3 bases are TGCAGTGCTCCAGGACTATATGGCTACACCTTC.

V is TRBV28 and J is TRBJ2-2; 10 bases fit TRBD2. In germline, CDR1 is MDHEN, CDR2 SYDVKM. With 3 bases clipped from V and 4 bases from J, the junction kept 5 bases outside the gene matches. The CDR3 is made up of 16 amino acids. This CDR3 is CASSFGLAAGTGELFF. DNA for the CDR3: TGTGCCAGCAGTTTCGGACTAGCGGCGGGCACCGGGGAGCTGTTTTTT.

This rearrangement joins TRBV11-2 to TRBJ1-1, with D perhaps matching TRBD1 (5 bases). Germline loops: CDR1 SGHAT, CDR2 FQNNGV. The ends were cut back, 2 bases at V and 2 bases at J, with 18 bases in the middle. The CDR3 sequence is 17 residues long. The CDR3, as DNA: TGTGCCAGCAGCTTATTAATGGGCGGGGGGAGAAACACTGAAGCTTTCTTT. It encodes CASSLLMGGGRNTEAFF.

The chain recombines TRBV19 with TRBJ2-7; 7 bases align to TRBD1. The V segment lost 4 bases and the J segment 5 bases; nucleotides outside the gene matches: 2. The CDR3 consists of 12 residues. The germline gives CDR1 LNHDA, CDR2 SQIVND (reference sequence). The CDR3 nucleotides read TGTGCCAGTAGTACGACAGGGCACGAGCAGTACTTC. Its protein is CASSTTGHEQYF.

The rearrangement links TRBV7-8 to TRBJ2-7, with TRBD1 matching over 10 bases. V shed 7 bases and J 2 bases; nucleotides not matched to a gene: 17. The length of the CDR3 is 18 residues. The germline gives CDR1 SGHVS, CDR2 FQNEAQ. CDR3 amino acids: CASTDKTTTGTGAYEQYF. CDR3 bases: TGTGCCAGCACCGATAAAACAACGACCGGGACAGGGGCCTACGAGCAGTACTTC.